This is a list of T cell receptor beta chains from one sample in a study of cytomegalovirus exposure and HLA in healthy donors. This table comes from immunoSEQ multiplex PCR, and its TCRdb copy is limited to in-frame clones, with some not included. The repertoire consists of 45,000 to 60,000 clones, with more than 65% occurring once and the leading ten covering more than 9%. Sequenced: PBMCs. The origin of the receptors is a woman in her fifties or sixties in good health and CMV-seronegative. Both conserved end residues are part of each CDR3. Each record gives: V gene, D gene, J gene, clone size, CDR3 DNA, CDR3 protein. A D gene is named only where the DNA matches it firmly. Part of the rows lack a size; the others show once, few, many or a class for expanded clones.

TRBV4-2	.	TRBJ2-4	.	TGTGCCAGCAGCCAAGATAGGAGCGGAACAGCCAAAAACATTCAGTACTTC	CASSQDRSGTAKNIQYF
TRBV2	.	TRBJ1-1	.	TGTGCCAGCAGTCAAGGGGAGGTTAAAGCTTTCTTT	CASSQGEVKAFF
TRBV29-1	TRBD2	TRBJ2-1	.	TGCAGCGCGGCGGGGGGGCCGCACAATGAGCAGTTCTTC	CSAAGGPHNEQFF
TRBV19	TRBD2	TRBJ2-1	.	TGTGCCAGTAGTATAGGCTCGAAGCGGGAGGGTTACAATGAGCAGTTCTTC	CASSIGSKREGYNEQFF
TRBV7-3	.	TRBJ2-2	few	TGTGCCAGCAGCCCCTCCGGGGGTACATCCGGGGAGCTGTTTTTT	CASSPSGGTSGELFF
TRBV28	TRBD1	TRBJ1-5	.	TGTGCCAGCAGCATGGCACAGGGGCGGCAGCCCCAGCATTTT	CASSMAQGRQPQHF
TRBV2	.	TRBJ2-1	.	TGTGCCAGCAGCGCCGACTTGCCTGAGCAGTTCTTC	CASSADLPEQFF
TRBV5-1	.	TRBJ2-7	once	TGCGCCAGCAGCTTGGTTCCAGCGGATTTTTCCTCCTACGAGCAGTACTTC	CASSLVPADFSSYEQYF
TRBV7-9	.	TRBJ1-4	.	TGTGCCAGCAGCAAATTCCATACCCGGAGGGAAAAACTGTTTTTT	CASSKFHTRREKLFF
TRBV6-5	TRBD1	TRBJ1-2	.	TGTGCCAGCAGCCGAGACGGGACAGGGAATGGCTACACCTTC	CASSRDGTGNGYTF
TRBV7-9	.	TRBJ1-2	few	TGTGCCAGCAGTGTCCAGGGTAACTATGGCTACACCTTC	CASSVQGNYGYTF
TRBV7-9	TRBD2	TRBJ2-1	few	TGTGCCAGCAGCTTGGGCGGAGCGGGGAGCCACAATGAGCAGTTCTTC	CASSLGGAGSHNEQFF
TRBV6-4	.	TRBJ2-2	.	TGTGCCAGCAGTGACTCTCAGGACTTTAACACCGGGGAGCTGTTTTTT	CASSDSQDFNTGELFF
TRBV30	TRBD2	TRBJ2-5	.	TGTGCCTGGGCTACTAGCGGGGAGACCCAGTACTTC	CAWATSGETQYF
TRBV29-1	.	TRBJ1-2	few	TGCAGCGTGGGGGACGGGGGGACCACCTTC	CSVGDGGTTF
TRBV7-8	.	TRBJ2-2	.	TGTGCCAGCAGCTTAGAGCGCGGGGAGTACACCGGGGAGCTGTTTTTT	CASSLERGEYTGELFF
TRBV5-1	TRBD1	TRBJ2-3	.	TGCGCCAGCAGCTTATCGGACAGGACGGGTGATACGCAGTATTTT	CASSLSDRTGDTQYF
TRBV5-5	.	TRBJ1-2	few	TGTGCCAGCAGCTCCGCACGGGGGGACTATGGCTACACCTTC	CASSSARGDYGYTF
TRBV13	.	TRBJ1-2	.	TGTGCCAGCAGCTTAAAGCAGGGGTACATTAGAGGCTACACCTTC	CASSLKQGYIRGYTF
TRBV4-2	.	TRBJ2-5	.	TGTGCCAGCAGCCAAGATCTGAGGAGGGCCCAGTACTTC	CASSQDLRRAQYF
TRBV19	.	TRBJ1-4	.	TGTGCCAGTAGTATCCTTGCCGGGACTAATGAAAAACTGTTTTTT	CASSILAGTNEKLFF
TRBV11-2	TRBD2	TRBJ2-1	.	TGTGCCAGCAGCCCTGACGGGACTAGCGGACCGAGCTCCTACAATGAGCAGTTCTTC	CASSPDGTSGPSSYNEQFF